Sequencing of this T cell receptor beta chain was carried out in a study of T cells in Graves' hyperthyroidism and ophthalmopathy. In the study overall: Peripheral blood specimens were obtained at initial diagnosis, prior to any treatment. Findings and limits, study-wide: Most thyroid clonotypes with frequency above 0.001 were detected in blood.

This clonotype has only a few counts. Its antigen is as yet unknown. RNA transcripts gave rise to amplified TCR beta CDR3 regions. A first-round RT-PCR of the TCR CDR3 used the HTBI primer set. TCRdb itself ran the multiplex PCR reads through MiXCR, one entry per CDR3 protein. Of 300,000 to 450,000 distinct CDR3 sequences in the sample, about 15% were seen once. Cells are PBMCs isolated from around 9.4 ml of fresh blood. The V gene lost 6 bases and the J gene lost 8 bases, with 16 bases spanning the gap. There are 12 residues in the CDR3. CDR1 and CDR2 from the germline V gene are DFQATT and SNEGSKA (reference sequence).

The receptor was isolated from a woman in her thirties with Graves' ophthalmopathy. The J gene is TRBJ1-2, the V gene TRBV20-1; weak D call: TRBD1 (5 bases). The material sequenced was blood. Written as DNA, the CDR3 is TGCAGTGCCGAGACAGCCCTATCGGGCTACACCTTC. Encoded protein: CSAETALSGYTF.